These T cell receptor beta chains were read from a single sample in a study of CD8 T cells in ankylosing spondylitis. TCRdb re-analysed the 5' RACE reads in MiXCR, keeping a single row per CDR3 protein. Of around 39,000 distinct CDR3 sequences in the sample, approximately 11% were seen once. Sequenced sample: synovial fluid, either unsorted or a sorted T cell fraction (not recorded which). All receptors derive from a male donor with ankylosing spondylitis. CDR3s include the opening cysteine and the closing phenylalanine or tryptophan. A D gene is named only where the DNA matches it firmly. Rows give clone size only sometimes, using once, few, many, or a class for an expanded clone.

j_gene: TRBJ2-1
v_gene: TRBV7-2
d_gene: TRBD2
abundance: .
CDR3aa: CASSPGLVSSDEQFF
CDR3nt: TGTGCCAGCAGCCCGGGACTAGTGAGTTCTGATGAGCAGTTCTTC

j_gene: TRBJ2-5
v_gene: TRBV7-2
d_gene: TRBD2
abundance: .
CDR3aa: CASSLGGGRARETQYF
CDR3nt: TGTGCCAGCAGCTTAGGGGGCGGGAGGGCCCGAGAGACCCAGTACTTC

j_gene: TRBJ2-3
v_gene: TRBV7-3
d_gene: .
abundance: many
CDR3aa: CASSPGIGDTSTDTQYF
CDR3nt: TGTGCCAGCAGCCCTGGGATCGGGGACACTAGCACAGATACGCAGTATTTT

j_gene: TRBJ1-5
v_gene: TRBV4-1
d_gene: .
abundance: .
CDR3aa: CASSQGIGENNQPQHF
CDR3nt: TGCGCCAGCAGCCAAGGTATAGGGGAGAACAATCAGCCCCAGCATTTT

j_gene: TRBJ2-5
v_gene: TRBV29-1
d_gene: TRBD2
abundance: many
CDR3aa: CSVEVGTSGSETQYF
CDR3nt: TGCAGCGTTGAAGTGGGGACTAGCGGGAGTGAGACCCAGTACTTC

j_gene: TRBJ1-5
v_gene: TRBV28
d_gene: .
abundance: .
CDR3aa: CASSLLKGGNQPQHF
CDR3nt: TGTGCCAGCAGCCTTCTGAAGGGGGGCAATCAGCCCCAGCATTTT

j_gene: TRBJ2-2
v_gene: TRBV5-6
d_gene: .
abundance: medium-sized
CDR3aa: CASSLTGMNTGELFF
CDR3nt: TGTGCCAGCAGCCTGACGGGGATGAACACCGGGGAGCTGTTTTTT

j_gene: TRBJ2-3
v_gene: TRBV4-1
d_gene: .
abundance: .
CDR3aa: CASSQGADTQYF
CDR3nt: TGCGCCAGCAGCCAAGGCGCAGATACGCAGTATTTT

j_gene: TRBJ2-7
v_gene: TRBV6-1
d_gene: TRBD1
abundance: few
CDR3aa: CATQGVGSTSYEQYF
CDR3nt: TGTGCCACCCAGGGGGTGGGGTCTACCTCCTACGAGCAGTACTTC

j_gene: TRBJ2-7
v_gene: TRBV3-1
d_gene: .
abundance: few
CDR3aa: CASSRDGTSYEQYF
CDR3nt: TGTGCCAGCAGCCGAGACGGGACCTCCTACGAGCAGTACTTC

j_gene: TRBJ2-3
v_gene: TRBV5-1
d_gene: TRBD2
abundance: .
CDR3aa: CASSLGLAGGPNTDTQYF
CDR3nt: TGCGCCAGCAGCTTGGGACTAGCGGGAGGGCCTAACACAGATACGCAGTATTTT

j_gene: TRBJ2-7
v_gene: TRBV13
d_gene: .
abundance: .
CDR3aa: CASSLTGRYEQYF
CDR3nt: TGTGCCAGCAGCTTGACAGGGAGGTACGAGCAGTACTTC

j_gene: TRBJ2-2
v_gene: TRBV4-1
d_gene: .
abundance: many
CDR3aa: CASSHPLQGNGELFF
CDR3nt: TGCGCCAGCAGCCACCCTCTCCAGGGGAACGGGGAGCTGTTTTTT

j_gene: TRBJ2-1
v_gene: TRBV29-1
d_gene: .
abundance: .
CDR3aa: CSVERREQFF
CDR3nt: TGCAGCGTTGAGCGCCGTGAGCAGTTCTTC

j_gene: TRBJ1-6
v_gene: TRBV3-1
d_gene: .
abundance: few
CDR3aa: CASSQEPLNASPLHF
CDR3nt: TGTGCCAGCAGCCAAGAACCATTAAATGCTTCACCCCTCCACTTT

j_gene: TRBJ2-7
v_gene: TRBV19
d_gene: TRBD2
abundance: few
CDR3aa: CASSEVGTTDYEQYF
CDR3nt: TGTGCCAGTAGTGAAGTCGGGACTACTGACTACGAGCAGTACTTC

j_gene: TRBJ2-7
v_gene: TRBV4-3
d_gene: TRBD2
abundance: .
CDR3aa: CASSDSAGGLEQYF
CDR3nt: TGCGCCAGCAGCGATTCAGCGGGAGGGCTCGAGCAGTACTTC

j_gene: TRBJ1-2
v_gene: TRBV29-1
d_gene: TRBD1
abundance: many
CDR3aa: CSVGDRGYYGYTF
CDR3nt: TGCAGCGTGGGGGACAGGGGTTACTATGGCTACACCTTC

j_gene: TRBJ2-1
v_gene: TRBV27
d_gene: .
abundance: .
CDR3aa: CASALSYNEQFF
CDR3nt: TGTGCCAGCGCCTTAAGCTACAATGAGCAGTTCTTC

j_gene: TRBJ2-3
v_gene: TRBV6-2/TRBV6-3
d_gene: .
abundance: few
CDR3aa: CASPRTVDTDTQYF
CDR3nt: TGTGCCAGCCCCCGGACAGTCGACACAGATACGCAGTATTTT

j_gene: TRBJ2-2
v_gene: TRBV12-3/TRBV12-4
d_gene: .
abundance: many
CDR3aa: CASIKHLIGKELFF
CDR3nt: TGTGCCAGCATCAAGCATCTCATTGGAAAGGAGCTGTTTTTT

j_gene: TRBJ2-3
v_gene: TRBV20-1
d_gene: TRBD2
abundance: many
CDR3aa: CSARDFRLAGGPQDTQYF
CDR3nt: TGCAGTGCTAGAGATTTTCGGCTAGCGGGAGGGCCTCAAGATACGCAGTATTTT

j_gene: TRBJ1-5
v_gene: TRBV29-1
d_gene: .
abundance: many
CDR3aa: CSVEESGGNQPQHF
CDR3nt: TGCAGCGTTGAAGAATCAGGGGGCAATCAGCCCCAGCATTTT

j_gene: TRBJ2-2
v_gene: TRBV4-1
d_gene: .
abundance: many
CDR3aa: CASKAGPTGELFF
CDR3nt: TGCGCCAGCAAGGCTGGTCCGACCGGGGAGCTGTTTTTT

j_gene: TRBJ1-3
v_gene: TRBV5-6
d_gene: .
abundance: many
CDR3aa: CASSLREDENTIYF
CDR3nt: TGTGCCAGCAGCCTCCGGGAAGACGAAAACACCATATATTTT

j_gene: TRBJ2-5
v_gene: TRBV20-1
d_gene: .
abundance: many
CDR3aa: CSARAPERGETQYF
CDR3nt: TGCAGTGCTAGAGCCCCAGAGAGGGGGGAGACCCAGTACTTC

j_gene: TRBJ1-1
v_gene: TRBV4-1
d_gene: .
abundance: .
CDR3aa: CASSQGQPNTEAFF
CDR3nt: TGCGCCAGCAGCCAAGGGCAGCCGAACACTGAAGCTTTCTTT

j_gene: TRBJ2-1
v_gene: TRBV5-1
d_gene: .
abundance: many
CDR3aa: CASSWRDTYNEQFF
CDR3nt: TGCGCCAGCAGCTGGAGGGACACCTACAATGAGCAGTTCTTC

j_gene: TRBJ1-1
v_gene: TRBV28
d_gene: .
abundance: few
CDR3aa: CASRPLQGGGTEAFF
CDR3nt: TGTGCCAGCAGACCTTTACAGGGCGGCGGCACTGAAGCTTTCTTT

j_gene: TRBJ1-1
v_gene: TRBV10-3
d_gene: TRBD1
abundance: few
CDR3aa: CDIGPRGGDTEAFF
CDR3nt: TGTGACATCGGCCCCAGGGGGGGTGACACTGAAGCTTTCTTT

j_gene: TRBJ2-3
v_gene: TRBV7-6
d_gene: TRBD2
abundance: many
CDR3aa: CASSLLIGRGTDTQYF
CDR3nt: TGTGCCAGCAGCTTACTCATCGGGAGGGGCACAGATACGCAGTATTTT

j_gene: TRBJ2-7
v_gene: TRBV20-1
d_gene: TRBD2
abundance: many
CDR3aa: CSARSGSGDEQYF
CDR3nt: TGCAGTGCTAGAAGCGGGAGTGGGGACGAGCAGTACTTC

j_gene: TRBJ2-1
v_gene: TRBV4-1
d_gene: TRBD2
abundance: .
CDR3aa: CASRDTSGSRNEQFF
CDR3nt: TGCGCCAGCAGGGATACTAGCGGGAGTAGGAATGAGCAGTTCTTC

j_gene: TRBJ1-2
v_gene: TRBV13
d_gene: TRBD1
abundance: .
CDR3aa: CASSYGTDNNYGYTF
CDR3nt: TGTGCCAGCAGCTACGGGACAGATAACAACTATGGCTACACCTTC

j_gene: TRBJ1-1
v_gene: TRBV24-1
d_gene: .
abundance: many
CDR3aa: CATSDLRSWGWPEAFF
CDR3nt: TGTGCCACCAGTGATTTGCGGTCTTGGGGGTGGCCTGAAGCTTTCTTT

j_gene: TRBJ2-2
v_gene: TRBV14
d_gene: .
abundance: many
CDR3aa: CASSQDPGFNTGELFF
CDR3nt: TGTGCCAGCAGCCAAGATCCGGGCTTCAACACCGGGGAGCTGTTTTTT

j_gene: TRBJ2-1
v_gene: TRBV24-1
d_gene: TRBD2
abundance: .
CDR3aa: CATSDSASGRSSYNEQFF
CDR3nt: TGTGCCACCAGTGATTCGGCTAGCGGGCGAAGCTCCTACAATGAGCAGTTCTTC

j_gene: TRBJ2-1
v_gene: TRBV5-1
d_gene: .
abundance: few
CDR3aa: CASSLGSGLQNEQFF
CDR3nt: TGCGCCAGCAGCTTAGGGTCAGGCCTTCAGAATGAGCAGTTCTTC

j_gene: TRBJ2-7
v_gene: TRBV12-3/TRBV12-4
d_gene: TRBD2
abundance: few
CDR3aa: CASSFGGGEQYF
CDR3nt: TGTGCCAGCAGCTTCGGGGGGGGCGAGCAGTACTTC

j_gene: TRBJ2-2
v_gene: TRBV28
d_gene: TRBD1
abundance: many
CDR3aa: CASSLSRQGPDTGELFF
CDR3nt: TGTGCCAGCAGTTTATCACGACAGGGTCCGGACACCGGGGAGCTGTTTTTT

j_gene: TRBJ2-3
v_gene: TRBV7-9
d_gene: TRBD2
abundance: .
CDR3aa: CASSPPASGSTDTQYF
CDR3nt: TGTGCCAGCAGCCCCCCGGCTAGCGGGAGCACAGATACGCAGTATTTT

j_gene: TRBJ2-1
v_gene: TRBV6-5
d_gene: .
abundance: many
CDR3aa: CASSYLGGAYNEQFF
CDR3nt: TGTGCCAGCAGTTACCTAGGAGGGGCATACAATGAGCAGTTCTTC

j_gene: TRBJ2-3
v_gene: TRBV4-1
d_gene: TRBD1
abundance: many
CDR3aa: CASSHQDRGDTQYF
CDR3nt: TGCGCCAGCAGCCACCAAGACAGGGGGGATACGCAGTATTTT

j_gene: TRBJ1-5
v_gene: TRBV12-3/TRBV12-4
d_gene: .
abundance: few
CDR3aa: CASSLFTGGNQPQHF
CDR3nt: TGTGCCAGCAGCCTTTTCACAGGTGGGAATCAGCCCCAGCATTTT

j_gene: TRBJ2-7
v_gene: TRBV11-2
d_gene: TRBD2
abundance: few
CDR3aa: CASSLRGAGTSGRYEQYF
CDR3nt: TGTGCCAGCAGCTTAAGGGGCGCCGGGACTAGCGGGAGGTACGAGCAGTACTTC

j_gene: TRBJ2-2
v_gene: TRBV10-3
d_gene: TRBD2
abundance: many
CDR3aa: CAISASLADGTGELFF
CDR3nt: TGTGCCATCAGTGCCTCACTAGCGGACGGGACCGGGGAGCTGTTTTTT

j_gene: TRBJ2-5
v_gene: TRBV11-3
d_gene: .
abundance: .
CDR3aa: CASSLWTQETQYF
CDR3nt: TGTGCCAGCAGCTTATGGACCCAAGAGACCCAGTACTTC

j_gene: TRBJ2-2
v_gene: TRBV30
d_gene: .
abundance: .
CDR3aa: CAWSNRADGELFF
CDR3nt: TGTGCCTGGAGCAACAGGGCGGACGGGGAGCTGTTTTTT

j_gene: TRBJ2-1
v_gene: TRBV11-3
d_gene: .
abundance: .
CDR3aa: CASSFGNTSYRDEQFF
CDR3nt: TGTGCCAGCAGCTTCGGGAACACCTCCTACAGGGATGAGCAGTTCTTC

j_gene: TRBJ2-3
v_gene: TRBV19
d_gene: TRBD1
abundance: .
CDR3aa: CASSKRPGTGGADTQYF
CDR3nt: TGTGCCAGTAGTAAAAGACCAGGGACAGGGGGCGCAGATACGCAGTATTTT

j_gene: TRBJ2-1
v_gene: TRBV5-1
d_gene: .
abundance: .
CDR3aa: CASSLSLHEQFF
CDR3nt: TGCGCCAGCAGCTTGTCCCTCCATGAGCAGTTCTTC